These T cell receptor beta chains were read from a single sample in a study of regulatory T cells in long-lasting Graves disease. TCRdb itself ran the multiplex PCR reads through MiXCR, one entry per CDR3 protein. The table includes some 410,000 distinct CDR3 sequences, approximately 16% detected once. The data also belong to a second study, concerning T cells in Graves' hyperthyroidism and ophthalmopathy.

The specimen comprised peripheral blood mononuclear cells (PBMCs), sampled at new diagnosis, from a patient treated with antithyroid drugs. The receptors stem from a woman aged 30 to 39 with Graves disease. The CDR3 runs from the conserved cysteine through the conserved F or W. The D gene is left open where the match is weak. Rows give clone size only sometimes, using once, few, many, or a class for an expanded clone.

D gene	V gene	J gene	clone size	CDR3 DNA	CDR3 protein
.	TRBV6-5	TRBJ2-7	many	TGTGCCAGCAGTTACACCGACCCGGGGAACTACGAGCAGTACTTC	CASSYTDPGNYEQYF
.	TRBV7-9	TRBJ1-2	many	TGTGCCAGCAGCTTAGAACAGGGCCTTTATGGCTACACCTTC	CASSLEQGLYGYTF
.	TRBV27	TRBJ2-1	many	TGTGCCAGCAGTGGTATCAATGAGCAGTTCTTC	CASSGINEQFF
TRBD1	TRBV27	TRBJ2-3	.	TGTGCCAGCAGTTTGGTGGCGGGACAGGGAGTAAATACGCAGTATTTT	CASSLVAGQGVNTQYF
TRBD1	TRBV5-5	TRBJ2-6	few	TGTGCCAGCAGCGTTCGACAGGGCATCATCTCTGGGGCCAACGTCCTGACTTTC	CASSVRQGIISGANVLTF
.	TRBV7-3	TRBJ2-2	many	TGTGCCAGCAGCCCGAACGGCGGGGAGCTGTTTTTT	CASSPNGGELFF
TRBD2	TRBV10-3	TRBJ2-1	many	TGTGCCATCAGTGAGGGACTAGCGGATGAGCAGTTCTTC	CAISEGLADEQFF
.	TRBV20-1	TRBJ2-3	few	TGCAGTGCTAGATTACCTCCGGGGGCCGGGAAGGGTTGGACAGATACGCAGTATTTT	CSARLPPGAGKGWTDTQYF
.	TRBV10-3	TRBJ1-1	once	TGTGCCATCAGTGACCTACAGGGATCTGGAGCTTTCTTT	CAISDLQGSGAFF
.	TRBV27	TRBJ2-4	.	TGTGCCAGCAGTCCGGGGGCTCCTCTAGCCAAAAACATTCAGTACTTC	CASSPGAPLAKNIQYF
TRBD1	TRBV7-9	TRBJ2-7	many	TGTGCCAGCAGCTTAGTCGGACAGGATACCTACGAGCAGTACTTC	CASSLVGQDTYEQYF
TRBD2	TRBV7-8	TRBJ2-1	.	TGTGCCAGCAGCCCCCCGACTAGCGGGAGTTACTATGAGCAGTTCTTC	CASSPPTSGSYYEQFF
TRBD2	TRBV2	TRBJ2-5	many	TGTGCCAGCAGTGAAGGGCTAGCGGGAGTGTCCCAGTACTTC	CASSEGLAGVSQYF
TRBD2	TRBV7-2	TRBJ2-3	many	TGTGCCAGCAGCTCCTGGACTAGCGGGAGGGCAGATACGCAGTATTTT	CASSSWTSGRADTQYF
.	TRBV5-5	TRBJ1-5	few	TGTGCCAGCGGCGCGGTCAATCAGCCCCGGCATTTT	CASGAVNQPRHF
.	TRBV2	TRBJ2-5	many	TGTGCCAGCAGAGACCCAAAAGAGACCCAGTACTTC	CASRDPKETQYF
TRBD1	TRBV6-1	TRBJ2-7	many	TGTGCCAGCAGTGAATGGGGACAGGGACCCTACGAGCAGTACTTC	CASSEWGQGPYEQYF
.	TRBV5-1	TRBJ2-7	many	TGCGCCAGCAGCCCCCCAGAGACTCCGGAGCAGTACTTC	CASSPPETPEQYF
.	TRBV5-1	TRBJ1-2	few	TGCGCCAGCAGCTTGGAAGTGGGCTATGGCTACACCTTC	CASSLEVGYGYTF
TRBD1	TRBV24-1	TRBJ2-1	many	TGTGCCACCAGTCCGGGACAGGGCTACAATGAGCAGTTCTTC	CATSPGQGYNEQFF
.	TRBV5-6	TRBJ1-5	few	TGTGCCAGCAGCTTGGGAGCCCCCAATCAGCCCCAGCATTTT	CASSLGAPNQPQHF
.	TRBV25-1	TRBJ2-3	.	TGTGCCAGCGGAAACTCCCCTGGGGGGTTTAGCACAGATACGCAGTATTTT	CASGNSPGGFSTDTQYF
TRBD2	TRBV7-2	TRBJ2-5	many	TGTGCCAGCAGCTTACAATCCCCAGCGGGAGGAGAGACCCAGTACTTC	CASSLQSPAGGETQYF